The present TCR beta chain was sequenced within a study of T cell responses to AZD1222 COVID-19 vaccine. Whole-study results and caveats: Targeting of unmutated variant regions was reportedly seen in nearly half of spike-specific TCRs. Donors were largely white British and mainly female; clonal diversity was possibly underestimated.

Worth noting for this clone: Its antigen is unknown.

CDR3 length: 13 amino acids. Trimming removed 3 bases at V and 7 bases at J, with 10 bases between. CDR1 SEHNR and CDR2 FQNEAQ come from the germline V gene (reference sequence). Measured with immunoSEQ multiplex PCR; TCRdb has only the in-frame clones, and not every one. The repertoire holds about 110,000 clones, with around 93% as singletons. The rearrangement links TRBV7-9 to TRBJ2-1; D remains unclear. The sample in question was peripheral blood, obtained 28 days after the second AZD1222 dose. The sequence came from an adult who received the AZD1222 COVID-19 vaccine. The CDR3 sequence is CASSLGQGNEQFF. DNA of the CDR3: TGTGCCAGCAGCTTGGGCCAAGGGAATGAGCAGTTCTTC.